The present TCR beta chain was sequenced within a study of T cell repertoires in cytomegalovirus infection. Study in general: Shared public TCR beta signatures pointed to both CMV infection and a matching HLA type.

J was trimmed by 2 bases and V by 6 bases; bases with no gene match: 6. This CDR3 has 15 residues. From germline, CDR1 is MNHEY and CDR2 SVGAGI. This clonotype was counted ten times or more. Its target is unknown. TCRdb reprocessed the reads with MiXCR, giving one entry per CDR3 protein. The sample consists of under 600,000 distinct CDR3 sequences, about 17% of them appearing once. Study-level points and caveats: Summed frequency of shared TCR beta families picked out CMV carriers who also had the relevant HLA. Predominance within the ex vivo response was attributable to HLA-C-restricted CMV-specific TCR beta clonotypes.

Specimen: CD8+ T cells from PBMCs. The V gene is TRBV6-5, the J gene TRBJ2-1; 8 nucleotides line up with TRBD2. The TCR comes from a human donor in good health (CMV status not recorded). Some clones in this sample may be carry-over from other donors' samples. DNA of the CDR3: TGTGCCAGCAGCCCTAGCGGGCCAACCTACAATGAGCAGTTCTTC. Its protein is CASSPSGPTYNEQFF.